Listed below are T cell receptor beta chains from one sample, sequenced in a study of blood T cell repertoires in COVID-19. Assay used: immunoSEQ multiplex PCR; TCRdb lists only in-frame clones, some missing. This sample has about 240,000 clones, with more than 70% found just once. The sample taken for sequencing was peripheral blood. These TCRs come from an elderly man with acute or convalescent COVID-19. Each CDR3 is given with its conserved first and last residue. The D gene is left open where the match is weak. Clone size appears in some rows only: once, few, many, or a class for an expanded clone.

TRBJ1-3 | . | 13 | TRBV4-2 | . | CASSQVSGNTIYF | TGTGCCAGCAGCCAAGTTTCAGGAAACACCATATATTTT
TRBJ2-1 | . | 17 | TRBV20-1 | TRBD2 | CSASPSGSPPGRNEQFF | TGCAGTGCTAGTCCTAGCGGGAGCCCCCCGGGTCGCAATGAGCAGTTCTTC
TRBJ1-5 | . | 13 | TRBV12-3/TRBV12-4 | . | CASSLQVQQPQHF | TGTGCCAGCAGTTTACAGGTCCAACAGCCCCAGCATTTT
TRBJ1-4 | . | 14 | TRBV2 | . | CASSEQGYNEKLFF | TGTGCCAGCAGTGAACAGGGTTATAATGAAAAACTGTTTTTT
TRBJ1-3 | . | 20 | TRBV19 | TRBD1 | CASTLSPRRTGGTNGNTIYF | TGTGCCAGTACTCTGTCGCCGCGCAGGACAGGGGGAACTAATGGAAACACCATATATTTT
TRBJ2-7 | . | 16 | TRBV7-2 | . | CASSLDPDASSYEQYF | TGTGCCAGCAGCTTAGATCCAGACGCTAGCTCCTACGAGCAGTACTTC
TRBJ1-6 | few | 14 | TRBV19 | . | CASSATKYPAPLHF | TGTGCCAGTAGTGCGACAAAGTACCCTGCCCCCCTCCACTTT
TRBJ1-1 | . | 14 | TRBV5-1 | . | CASSVTGPNTEAFF | TGCGCCAGCAGCGTCACAGGTCCGAACACTGAAGCTTTCTTT
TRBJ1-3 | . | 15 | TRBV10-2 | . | CASRTSSSSGNTIYF | TGCGCCAGCCGGACAAGTTCAAGCTCTGGAAACACCATATATTTT
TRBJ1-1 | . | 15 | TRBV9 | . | CASSVATSGGTEAFF | TGTGCCAGCAGCGTAGCTACGTCGGGCGGGACTGAAGCTTTCTTT
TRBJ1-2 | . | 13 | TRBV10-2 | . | CASSESRGAGYTF | TGCGCCAGCAGTGAGTCAAGGGGCGCGGGCTACACCTTC
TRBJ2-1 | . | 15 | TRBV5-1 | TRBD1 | CASSFQRQGDNEQFF | TGCGCCAGCAGCTTTCAGAGACAGGGGGACAATGAGCAGTTCTTC
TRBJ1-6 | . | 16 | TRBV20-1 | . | CSASIRGSSYNSPLHF | TGCAGTGCTAGTATCCGGGGTAGCTCCTATAATTCACCCCTCCACTTT
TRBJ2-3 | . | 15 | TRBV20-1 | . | CSASKRVGGTDTQYF | TGCAGTGCTAGTAAAAGGGTGGGCGGGACAGATACGCAGTATTTT
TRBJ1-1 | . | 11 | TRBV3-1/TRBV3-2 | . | CASSQGYEAFF | TGTGCCAGCAGCCAAGGGTACGAGGCTTTCTTT
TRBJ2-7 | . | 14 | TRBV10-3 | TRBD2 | CAISGGGNTYEQYF | TGTGCCATCTCCGGCGGGGGTAACACCTACGAGCAGTACTTC
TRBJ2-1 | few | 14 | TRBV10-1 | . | CASSGTGSYNEQFF | TGCGCCAGCAGTGGCACCGGCTCCTACAATGAGCAGTTCTTC
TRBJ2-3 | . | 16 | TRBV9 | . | CASSVGAGSGTDTQYF | TGTGCCAGCAGCGTCGGGGCGGGGTCAGGCACAGATACGCAGTATTTT
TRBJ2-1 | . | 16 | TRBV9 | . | CASSVALGQSDNEQFF | TGTGCCAGCAGCGTAGCTCTTGGACAGAGTGACAATGAGCAGTTCTTC
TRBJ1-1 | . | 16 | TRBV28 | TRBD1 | CASSLGDSLMNTEAFF | TGTGCCAGCAGTTTAGGGGACAGCTTAATGAACACTGAAGCTTTCTTT
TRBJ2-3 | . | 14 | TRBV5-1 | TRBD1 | CASSAGQVPDTQYF | TGCGCCAGCAGCGCGGGACAGGTACCAGATACGCAGTATTTT
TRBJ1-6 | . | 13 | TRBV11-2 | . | CASSTNRNSPLHF | TGTGCCAGCAGCACTAACAGGAATTCACCCCTCCACTTT
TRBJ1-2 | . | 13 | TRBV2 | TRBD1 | CASRDRGRDGYTF | TGTGCCAGCAGGGACAGGGGTCGTGATGGCTACACCTTC
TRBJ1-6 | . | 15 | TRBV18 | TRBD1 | CASSPLGQGNSPLHF | TGTGCCAGCTCACCCTTGGGACAGGGGAATTCACCCCTCCACTTT
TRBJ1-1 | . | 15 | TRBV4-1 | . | CASSHTGKEYTEAFF | TGCGCCAGCAGCCATACAGGGAAGGAGTACACTGAAGCTTTCTTT
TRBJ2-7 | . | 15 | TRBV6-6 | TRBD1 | CASSHSGTGNYEQYF | TGTGCCAGCAGCCATTCCGGGACAGGGAACTACGAGCAGTACTTC
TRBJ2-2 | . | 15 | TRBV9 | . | CASSVGTAATGELFF | TGTGCCAGCAGCGTAGGGACAGCAGCCACCGGGGAGCTGTTTTTT
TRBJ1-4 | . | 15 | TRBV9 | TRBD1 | CASSGYRGLGEKLFF | TGTGCCAGCAGCGGATACAGGGGATTGGGAGAAAAACTGTTTTTT
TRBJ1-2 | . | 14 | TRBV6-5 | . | CASSQRNRVYGYTF | TGTGCCAGCAGTCAGCGGAACAGGGTGTATGGCTACACCTTC
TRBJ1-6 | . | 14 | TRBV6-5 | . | CASTPTPGNSPLHF | TGTGCCAGCACCCCAACTCCGGGTAATTCACCCCTCCACTTT
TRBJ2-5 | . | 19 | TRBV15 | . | CATSRDVFGAGASQETQYF | TGTGCCACCAGCAGAGATGTGTTTGGTGCGGGGGCAAGCCAAGAGACCCAGTACTTC